A selection of T cell receptor beta chains follows, all from one sample in a study of cytomegalovirus exposure and HLA in healthy donors. Clones were read by immunoSEQ multiplex PCR, and TCRdb kept only the in-frame ones, dropping some. The sample consists of 250,000 to 350,000 clones, roughly 90% of them appearing once. The sequenced sample was PBMCs. The receptors were sampled from a man aged 25 to 40 in good health and CMV-seronegative. Both conserved end residues are part of each CDR3. A D gene is named only where the DNA matches it firmly. Clone size appears in some rows only: once, few, many, or a class for an expanded clone.

v_gene,j_gene,abundance,d_gene,CDR3nt,CDR3aa
TRBV7-2,TRBJ2-7,-,TRBD1,TGTGCCAGCAGCTTATCCGGACAGGGATACGAGCAGTACTTC,CASSLSGQGYEQYF
TRBV6-1,TRBJ1-3,-,-,TGTGCCAGCAGATCTAGCGGGTACGGAAACACCATATATTTT,CASRSSGYGNTIYF
TRBV5-1,TRBJ1-1,-,-,TGCGCCAGCAGCCAACCGACAGCCCCGGAGAACACTGAAGCTTTCTTT,CASSQPTAPENTEAFF
TRBV15,TRBJ1-3,once,-,TGTGCCACCAGCAGAGATCTTAGTACAGGGAATTTAAGAAACACCATATATTTT,CATSRDLSTGNLRNTIYF
TRBV5-1,TRBJ2-7,-,-,TGCGCCAGCAGCCCTCGGGGTGGGGTTACCTACGAGCAGTACTTC,CASSPRGGVTYEQYF
TRBV5-1,TRBJ2-5,-,-,TGCGCCAGCAGCTTGGAAGGGGGTCGGACCCAGTACTTC,CASSLEGGRTQYF
TRBV2,TRBJ1-1,-,TRBD1,TGTGCCAGCAGGCACAGGGGGCGGGAGGCTGAAGCTTTCTTT,CASRHRGREAEAFF
TRBV19,TRBJ2-1,-,-,TGTGCCAGTAGTACTGGGGCAGGGTCCTCCTACAATGAGCAGTTCTTC,CASSTGAGSSYNEQFF
TRBV5-1,TRBJ2-7,-,TRBD1,TGCGCCAGCAGCACCCGGGACAGCTCCTACGAGCAGTACTTC,CASSTRDSSYEQYF
TRBV2,TRBJ1-2,-,-,TGTGCCAGCAGTGAGCGGCCAAACTATGGCTACACCTTC,CASSERPNYGYTF
TRBV5-6,TRBJ2-5,-,-,TGTGCCAGCAGTCGCACCCAGGGGCGAGAGACCCAGTACTTC,CASSRTQGRETQYF
TRBV9,TRBJ2-3,-,-,TGTGCCAGCAGCGCGCTCAGGGGCCCCACAGATACGCAGTATTTT,CASSALRGPTDTQYF
TRBV27,TRBJ2-7,-,TRBD1,TGTGCCAGCAGTCCTAACAGGGGTCCCGCAAGCTCCTACGAGCAGTACTTC,CASSPNRGPASSYEQYF
TRBV20-1,TRBJ2-5,few,-,TGCAGTGCTGGGGGGCAAGAGACCCAGTACTTC,CSAGGQETQYF
TRBV7-9,TRBJ1-2,-,TRBD1,TGTGCCAGCAGCTTAGTTGTAGGACAGGGCCTCTATGGCTACACCTTC,CASSLVVGQGLYGYTF
TRBV10-1,TRBJ1-2,-,-,TGCGCCAGCAGTACGGAGAGAAACTATGGCTACACCTTC,CASSTERNYGYTF
TRBV5-5,TRBJ2-5,-,-,TGTGCCAGCAGCTTGGTAACCGGTACGGGAGAGACCCAGTACTTC,CASSLVTGTGETQYF
TRBV27,TRBJ2-1,-,TRBD2,TGTGCCAGCAGCGGGACTAGTAAGTCTACTGAGCAGTTCTTC,CASSGTSKSTEQFF
TRBV7-9,TRBJ2-1,-,-,TGTGCCAGCAGCTTAGTCGTAGTGGGCCGGGAGCAGTTCTTC,CASSLVVVGREQFF
TRBV5-8,TRBJ2-1,-,TRBD1,TGTGCCAGCAGTTTTGGACAGGGTGCCAATGAGCAGTTCTTC,CASSFGQGANEQFF
TRBV11-3,TRBJ2-6,-,-,TGTGCCAGCAGCTCAGGGTCTGGGGCCAACGTCCTGACTTTC,CASSSGSGANVLTF
TRBV1,TRBJ2-1,many,-,TGCACCAGCAGCCATCCCCTCCTAGCGGGGGTAACCTACAATGAGCAGTTCTTC,CTSSHPLLAGVTYNEQFF
TRBV29-1,TRBJ2-3,-,-,TGCAGCGTTGTAGACTGGGCTGGCACAGATACGCAGTATTTT,CSVVDWAGTDTQYF
TRBV19,TRBJ1-2,-,TRBD1,TGTGCCAGTCAGCACCGGACAGGGAGGGCGAGCTATGGCTACACCTTC,CASQHRTGRASYGYTF
TRBV15,TRBJ2-5,few,-,TGTGCCACCAGCAGAGTCGGCGGTTACCAAGAGACCCAGTACTTC,CATSRVGGYQETQYF
TRBV6-1,TRBJ1-2,-,-,TGTGCCAGCGTCGGGGGTGGCTACACCTTC,CASVGGGYTF
TRBV9,TRBJ2-7,-,TRBD1,TGTGCCAGCAGCGCCCGGGACAGTTCCTCCTACGAGCAGTACTTC,CASSARDSSSYEQYF
TRBV5-1,TRBJ2-4,-,-,TGCGCCAGCAGCTCAACCCCCGGGACACTAGCCAAAAACATTCAGTACTTC,CASSSTPGTLAKNIQYF
TRBV11-2,TRBJ1-4,-,-,TGTGCCAGCAGCTTAGGCACGTCCAGGGGCGTGAATGAAAAACTGTTTTTT,CASSLGTSRGVNEKLFF
TRBV4-3,TRBJ1-3,-,-,TGCGCCAGCAGCCAAATAGGGGGTTATGGAAACACCATATATTTT,CASSQIGGYGNTIYF
TRBV4-1,TRBJ1-5,-,-,TGCGCCAGCAGCCAAGACAGGGCCCACAATCAGCCCCAGCATTTT,CASSQDRAHNQPQHF
TRBV30,TRBJ2-2,-,TRBD1,TGTGCCTGGGGGACAGGGGTTGGCGGGGAGCTGTTTTTT,CAWGTGVGGELFF
TRBV5-6,TRBJ2-3,-,-,TGTGCCAGCAGCTCCACTGATACGCAGTATTTT,CASSSTDTQYF
TRBV19,TRBJ2-6,-,TRBD1,TGTGCCAGTAGTATTTCGGGACAGCCTGGGGCCAACGTCCTGACTTTC,CASSISGQPGANVLTF
TRBV5-6,TRBJ1-3,-,-,TGTGCCAGCAGCTTACGGACACTCCTTGGAAACACCATATATTTT,CASSLRTLLGNTIYF
TRBV18,TRBJ1-6,-,TRBD1,TGTGCCAGCTCACCCGGGACAGGGGTCTTGTCACCCCTCCACTTT,CASSPGTGVLSPLHF
TRBV19,TRBJ1-1,-,-,TGTGCCACCATACCTCCAGGGAAGACTGAAGCTTTCTTT,CATIPPGKTEAFF
TRBV9,TRBJ2-3,-,-,TGTGCCAGCAGCCCCTCCGGGGCAGATACGCAGTATTTT,CASSPSGADTQYF
TRBV9,TRBJ1-6,-,-,TGTGCCAGCAGCTCCTCCGGGACACATAATTCACCCCTCCACTTT,CASSSSGTHNSPLHF
TRBV6-6,TRBJ1-2,-,TRBD1,TGTGCCAGCAGTAACAGGGGGCCTAACTATGGCTACACCTTC,CASSNRGPNYGYTF